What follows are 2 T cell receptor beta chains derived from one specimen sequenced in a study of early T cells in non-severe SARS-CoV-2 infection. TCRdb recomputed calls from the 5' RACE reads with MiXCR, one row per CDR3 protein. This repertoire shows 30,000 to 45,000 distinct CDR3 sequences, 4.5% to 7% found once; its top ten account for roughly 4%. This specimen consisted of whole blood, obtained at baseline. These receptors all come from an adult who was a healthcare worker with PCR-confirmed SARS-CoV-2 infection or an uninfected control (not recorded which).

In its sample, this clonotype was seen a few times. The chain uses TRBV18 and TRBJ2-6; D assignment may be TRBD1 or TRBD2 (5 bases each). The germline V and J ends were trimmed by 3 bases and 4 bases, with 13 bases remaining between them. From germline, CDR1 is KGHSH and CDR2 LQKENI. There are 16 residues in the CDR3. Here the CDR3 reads CASSPYFGTGANVLTF. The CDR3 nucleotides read TGTGCCAGCTCACCTTATTTTGGGACCGGGGCCAACGTCCTGACTTTC.

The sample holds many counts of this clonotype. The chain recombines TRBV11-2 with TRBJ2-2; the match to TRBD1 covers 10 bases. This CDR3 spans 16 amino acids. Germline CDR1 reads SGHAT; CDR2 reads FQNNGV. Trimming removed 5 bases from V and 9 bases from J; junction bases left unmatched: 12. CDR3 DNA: TGTGCCAGCAGCCCCGGGAGGGGACAGGGGTTGAGGGAGCTGTTTTTT. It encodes CASSPGRGQGLRELFF.